This T cell receptor beta chain was recovered during a study of T cells in Graves' hyperthyroidism and ophthalmopathy. Overall study findings and caveats: The model predicted ophthalmopathy a median around 6.5 months before onset.

TCR beta CDR3 sequences were amplified from RNA transcripts. Researchers ran a first-round RT-PCR on the TCR CDR3 using the HTBI primer set. TCRdb re-called the multiplex PCR reads through MiXCR, storing one row per CDR3 protein. The data show approximately 700,000 distinct CDR3 sequences, roughly 17% seen once. This clonotype has a count of ten or more. Its antigen remains unidentified. The CDR3 loop spans 12 amino acids. Germline V gene lookup returns CDR1 SGHAT and CDR2 FQNNGV. Deletions cut 5 bases from V and 14 bases from J, with 16 bases between. The sequence came from a man in his late teens or twenties with Graves' hyperthyroidism. Sequenced sample: blood. The rearrangement links TRBV11-2 to TRBJ2-1; D perhaps matches TRBD1 (6 bases). The CDR3 sequence: CASSPEGDIKFF. The CDR3 region has the DNA TGTGCCAGCAGCCCTGAGGGGGATATAAAGTTCTTC.